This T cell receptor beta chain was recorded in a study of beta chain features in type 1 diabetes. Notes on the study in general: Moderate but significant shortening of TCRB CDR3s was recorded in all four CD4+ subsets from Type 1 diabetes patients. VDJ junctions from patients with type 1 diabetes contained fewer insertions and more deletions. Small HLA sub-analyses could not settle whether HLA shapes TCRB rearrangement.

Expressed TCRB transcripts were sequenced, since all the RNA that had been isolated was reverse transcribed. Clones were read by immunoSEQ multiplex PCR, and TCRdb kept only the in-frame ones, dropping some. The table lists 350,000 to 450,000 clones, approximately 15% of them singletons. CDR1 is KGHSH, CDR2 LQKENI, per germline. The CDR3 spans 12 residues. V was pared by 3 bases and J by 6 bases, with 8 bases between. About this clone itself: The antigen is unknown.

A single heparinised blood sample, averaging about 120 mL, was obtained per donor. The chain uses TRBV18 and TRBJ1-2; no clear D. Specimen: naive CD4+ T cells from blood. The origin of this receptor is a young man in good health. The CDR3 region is CASSPVGDGYTF. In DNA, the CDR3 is TGTGCCAGCTCACCTGTCGGGGATGGCTACACCTTC.